Shown below are 25 T cell receptor beta chains from a single sample sequenced in a study of identical twins. TCRdb reprocessed the 5' RACE reads with MiXCR, giving one entry per CDR3 protein. The table records 1,800,000 or so distinct CDR3 sequences, roughly 35% of them present only once. Sample: cord blood. The receptors stem from a newborn girl in good health.

This sequence joins TRBV5-1 and TRBJ2-6, with D uncertain. CDR1 and CDR2 (germline): SGHRS, YFSETQ. This CDR3 region has 16 residues. The V end was cut by 1 base, the J end by 0 bases, with 8 bases between. In DNA form, the CDR3 reads TGCGCCAGCAGCTTGCGGTATGCCTCTGGGGCCAACGTCCTGACTTTC. Its translation is CASSLRYASGANVLTF.

This clonotype was recorded a few times. The chain recombines TRBV7-6 with TRBJ2-1; possibly TRBD1 or TRBD2 for D (5 bases each). The V gene lost 3 bases and the J gene lost 7 bases, with 16 bases spanning the gap. CDR3 size: 15 residues. Germline V gene data show CDR1 as SGHVS and CDR2 as FNYEAQ. The CDR3 reads CASSFSHGGGNEQFF. CDR3 in DNA: TGTGCCAGCAGCTTTAGTCATGGGGGTGGGAATGAGCAGTTCTTC.

In DNA form, the CDR3 reads TGTGCCAGCAGCTTAGAACGATACAATGAGCAGTACTTC. Its translation is CASSLERYNEQYF. The V call is TRBV7-2, the J call TRBJ2-7; D not certain. The V end was cut by 1 base, the J end by 7 bases, with 11 bases between. The CDR3 extends over 13 amino acids. Germline CDR1 and CDR2: SGHTA and FQGNSA.

The chain links TRBV4-2 to TRBJ2-7; D could derive from TRBD1 or TRBD2 (5 bases each). CDR3 length equals 17 residues. The germline gives CDR1 LGHNA, CDR2 YNFKEQ. V lost 1 base, J lost 0 bases, and 16 bases lay in between. The DNA for the CDR3 is TGTGCCAGCAGCCAAGGTGCTCCCAGGGAGAGCTCCTACGAGCAGTACTTC. It translates to CASSQGAPRESSYEQYF.

This clonotype was picked up a small number of times. The J gene is TRBJ2-1, the V gene TRBV19, with D unclear. CDR1 is LNHDA, CDR2 SQIVND, per germline (reference sequence). The CDR3 covers 11 residues. Trimming took off 1 base at V and 8 bases at J, with 3 bases between the two ends. Written as DNA, the CDR3 is TGTGCCAGTAGTATAGGGCATGAGCAGTTCTTC. Residues: CASSIGHEQFF. Full variable domain (rest looked up from reference TRBV19 and TRBJ2-1): DGGITQSPKYLFRKEGQNVTLSCEQNLNHDAMYWYRQDPGQGLRLIYYSQIVNDFQKGDIAEGYSVSREKKESFPLTVTSAQKNPTAFYLCASSIGHEQFFGPGTRLTVL.

The chain couples TRBV25-1 to TRBJ2-2; TRBD2 matches 11 bases. The CDR3 runs to 15 residues. The V segment lost 4 bases and the J segment 5 bases; nucleotides outside the gene matches: 3. Germline assignment: CDR1 MGHDK and CDR2 SYGVNS. The CDR3 protein is CASSGGLAGTGELFF. CDR3 in DNA: TGTGCCAGCAGTGGAGGACTAGCGGGTACCGGGGAGCTGTTTTTT. The full variable domain, with the rest looked up from reference TRBV25-1 and TRBJ2-2, is EADIYQTPRYLVIGTGKKITLECSQTMGHDKMYWYQQDPGMELHLIHYSYGVNSTEKGDLSSESTVSRIRTEHFPLTLESARPSHTSQYLCASSGGLAGTGELFFGEGSRLTVL.

A few counts support this clonotype. The rearrangement links TRBV20-1 to TRBJ1-5; tentative D call: TRBD1 (6 bases). Germline CDR1 reads DFQATT; CDR2 reads SNEGSKA (reference sequence). V lost 2 bases and J lost 1, with 18 bases in between. The CDR3 is made up of 17 amino acids. The CDR3 loop is CSARNRGAFISNQPQHF. CDR3 nucleotides: TGCAGTGCTAGAAATCGGGGGGCGTTCATAAGCAATCAGCCCCAGCATTTT.

This rearrangement joins TRBV14 to TRBJ2-1; D uncertain. The CDR3 totals 15 residues. The V end was cut by 3 bases, the J end by 0 bases, with 9 bases between. CDR1 and CDR2 (germline): SGHDN, FVKESK. As DNA, the CDR3 is TGTGCCAGCAGCCACCATGGGCGCTCCTACAATGAGCAGTTCTTC. This gives the protein CASSHHGRSYNEQFF.

Points on this clonotype: At one of its ends the junction is not consistent with the germline gene, which may arise from a read error. V is TRBV11-2 and J is TRBJ2-3; D is ambiguous. Germline V lookup: CDR1 SGHAT, CDR2 FQNNGV. The CDR3 runs 12 residues. This CDR3 reads CANSLLLDTQYF. CDR3 bases: TGTGCCAACAGCTTATTGCTAGATACGCAGTATTTT.

V usage is TRBV7-2 and J usage is TRBJ2-5; either TRBD1 or TRBD2 may fit D (5 bases each). V dropped 1 base and J dropped 11 bases, with 11 bases sitting between them. CDR1 and CDR2 (germline): SGHTA, FQGNSA. The CDR3 runs to 12 residues. The CDR3 nucleotides are TGTGCCAGCAGCTTAGTCATAGGGGAGCAGTACTTC. Translation gives CASSLVIGEQYF. Full variable domain (missing parts from reference TRBV7-2 and TRBJ2-5): GAGVSQSPSNKVTEKGKDVELRCDPISGHTALYWYRQSLGQGLEFLIYFQGNSAPDKSGLPSDRFSAERTGGSVSTLTIQRTQQEDSAVYLCASSLVIGEQYFGPGTRLLVL.

V usage is TRBV11-2 and J usage is TRBJ2-3; D is possibly TRBD2 (6 bases). The V end was cut by 5 bases, the J end by 6 bases, with 15 bases between. The V gene's germline CDR1 is SGHAT and CDR2 FQNNGV. This CDR3 is 14 amino acids long. Here the CDR3 reads CASSLGTSLDTQYF. The CDR3 nucleotides read TGTGCCAGCAGCCTGGGTACTAGCTTGGATACGCAGTATTTT. The full variable domain, its missing parts supplied by reference TRBV11-2 and TRBJ2-3, is EAGVAQSPRYKIIEKRQSVAFWCNPISGHATLYWYQQILGQGPKLLIQFQNNGVVDDSQLPKDRFSAERLKGVDSTLKIQPAKLEDSAVYLCASSLGTSLDTQYFGPGTRLTVL.

This clonotype appeared a few times. This may be a read error: a much more frequent sequence differs by one nucleotide. The V gene is TRBV12-3 or TRBV12-4, the J gene TRBJ1-6; 9 nucleotides match TRBD1. The CDR3 length is 14 residues. The CDR3 here is CASSSGQGNSPPHF. DNA for the CDR3: TGTGCCAGCAGTTCCGGACAGGGGAATTCACCCCCCCACTTT.

This clonotype appeared many times. The DNA of the CDR3 is TGTGCCAGCAGCCAAGACCAGGGCCATGGCTACACCTTC. As protein: CASSQDQGHGYTF. The rearrangement uses TRBV14 and TRBJ1-2, with D possibly matching TRBD1 (5 bases). The CDR3 length is 13 residues. Looked up from germline, CDR1 is SGHDN and CDR2 is FVKESK. Deletions cut 0 bases from V and 6 bases from J, with 8 bases between.

This clonotype has only a few counts. The chain joins TRBV29-1 to TRBJ2-3, with 7 bases lining up with TRBD2. Germline V gives CDR1 SQVTM, CDR2 ANQGSEA. With 1 base clipped from V and 9 bases from J, the junction kept 4 bases outside the gene matches. This CDR3 has 12 amino acids. The CDR3 loop is CSVEGDYSTQYF. The CDR3 DNA reads as TGCAGCGTTGAAGGGGACTATTCGACGCAGTATTTT.

This clonotype was found a few times. The rearrangement links TRBV15 to TRBJ2-7; 11 bases are a match to TRBD2. The V and J ends lost 0 bases and 7 bases, in that order; junction bases with no gene match: 14. CDR1 LNHNV and CDR2 YYDKDF come from the germline V gene (reference sequence). CDR3 length: 18 residues. The CDR3 reads CATSRDRRGLADSNEQYF. The CDR3 region has the DNA TGTGCCACCAGCAGAGATCGACGGGGACTAGCGGACTCTAATGAGCAGTACTTC.

This clonotype was seen a handful of times. J is TRBJ1-2 and V is TRBV20-1; no clear D gene. V lost 0 bases and J 8 bases, leaving 7 bases between the germline ends. The germline V gene has CDR1 DFQATT and CDR2 SNEGSKA (reference sequence). The CDR3 extends over 11 amino acids. The CDR3 loop is CSARDYGGYTF. The CDR3, as DNA: TGCAGTGCTAGAGACTATGGCGGCTACACCTTC.

As regards this clonotype: A much larger clone sits a single nucleotide away, making a read error possible. The rearrangement joins TRBV29-1 to TRBJ2-3, with D possibly matching TRBD1 (6 bases). V was pared by 1 base and J by 1 base, with 21 bases between. There are 18 residues in the CDR3. Germline V lookup: CDR1 SQVTM, CDR2 ANQGSEA. CDR3 loop: CSVEGQALGTTGTDTQYF. The DNA for the CDR3 is TGCAGCGTTGAAGGACAGGCCCTAGGCACAACGGGCACAGATACGCAGTATTTT.

Regarding this clonotype: The junction and the germline gene differ at one end; a read error may be behind it. CDR3 amino acids: CAGSWGQPASYNEQFF. CDR3 sequence (DNA): TGTGCCGGCAGCTGGGGACAGCCAGCCTCCTACAATGAGCAGTTCTTC. The gene calls are TRBV28 and TRBJ2-1; 7 bases are a match to TRBD1. Per germline, CDR1 MDHEN and CDR2 SYDVKM. This CDR3 has 16 amino acids.

This clonotype was detected only a few times. This sequence joins TRBV6-1 and TRBJ2-5; tentatively, D is TRBD1 (6 bases). This CDR3 is 14 amino acids long. V was clipped by 6 bases and J by 4 bases, with 15 bases between them. Germline CDR1 is MNHNS and CDR2 is SASEGT. The CDR3 is CASRQGISRETQYF. CDR3 sequence (DNA): TGTGCCAGCAGACAGGGAATTTCGAGAGAGACCCAGTACTTC.

The rearrangement joins TRBV28 to TRBJ2-5; the match to TRBD2 covers 10 bases. This CDR3 has 14 residues. The germline V gene encodes CDR1 MDHEN and CDR2 SYDVKM. Trimming removed 0 bases from V and 11 bases from J; junction bases left unmatched: 6. The CDR3 spells CASSLWLAGDEQYF. The DNA for the CDR3 is TGTGCCAGCAGTTTATGGCTAGCGGGGGATGAGCAGTACTTC.

The gene calls are TRBV20-1 and TRBJ1-4, with a weak D call TRBD1 (5 bases). The CDR3 length is 13 residues. The ends were cut back, 3 bases at V and 8 bases at J, with 13 bases in the middle. Germline CDR1 DFQATT, CDR2 SNEGSKA (reference sequence). In nucleotides, the CDR3 is TGCAGTGCTAGCAGGGATAGACAGGAAAAACTGTTTTTT. Residues: CSASRDRQEKLFF.

This clonotype was seen more than once but under ten times. The junction does not match germline at one end; this may be a read error. The chain employs TRBV12-5 and TRBJ2-1; D not resolved. The CDR3 consists of 13 residues. Germline V gives CDR1 LGHNT, CDR2 FRNRAP. CDR3 in DNA: TGTGCTAGTTGTTTTTACTCCTACAATGAGCAGTTCTTC. Translating it yields CASCFYSYNEQFF.

This chain uses TRBV20-1 with TRBJ2-5, with 13 bases identical to TRBD2. Trimming took 2 bases from V and 1 from J; bases not matched to a gene: 4. The CDR3 contains 16 residues. The V gene's germline CDR1 is DFQATT and CDR2 SNEGSKA (reference sequence). The CDR3 region is CSARYGLAGAQETQYF. CDR3 nucleotide sequence: TGCAGTGCTAGATATGGACTAGCGGGGGCCCAAGAGACCCAGTACTTC.

This clonotype showed up just a few times. V gene TRBV3-1 combines with J gene TRBJ2-1; 11 bases are shared with TRBD2. Germline trimming cut 3 bases from V and 0 bases from J; bases unmatched to any gene: 13. The CDR3 consists of 20 residues. Germline CDR1 reads LGHDT; CDR2 reads YNNKEL (reference sequence). The CDR3 DNA reads as TGTGCCAGCAGCCAGACTTTACTAGCGGGAGTGTCGAGCTCCTACAATGAGCAGTTCTTC. Translated: CASSQTLLAGVSSSYNEQFF.

The chain combines TRBV20-1 with TRBJ2-7; D uncertain. This CDR3 contains 13 residues. The germline CDR1 and CDR2 sequences are DFQATT and SNEGSKA (reference sequence). V lost 3 bases to trimming and J lost 1 base, with 10 bases between them. The CDR3 bases are TGCAGTGCTAGTTTTGGCCTTTCCTACGAGCAGTACTTC. Translation gives CSASFGLSYEQYF.